In this sample, the clone carrying this T cell receptor (beta chain) turned up a few times. Unique molecular identifiers were linked by the library to individual cDNA molecules. Each CDR3 protein gets one entry after TCRdb re-called the RACE reads with MiXCR. The sample records 350,000 to 400,000 distinct CDR3 sequences, over 6% being singletons. V lost 6 bases, J lost 5 bases, and 16 bases lay in between. CDR1 and CDR2 (germline): LGHNA, YSLEER. This CDR3 is 14 amino acids long. The data are from a study of human T cells and chemical hapten exposure. Time point meaning: patch test 2, 6 weeks after DPC sensitization. The treatment: therapeutic diphenylcyclopropenone sensitization with weekly scalp DPC.

This rearrangement joins TRBV4-3 to TRBJ2-5, with a possible D match to TRBD2 (5 bases). The input for sequencing was whole blood, taken in connection with sensitization to the hapten diphenylcyclopropenone (DPC). The TCR sequence derives from a woman under 30 with alopecia areata. Some clones in this sample may be carry-over from other donors' samples. The CDR3 DNA reads TGCGCCAGCAGACGGACTCTCTCGGAGGAGACCCAGTACTTC. Translating gives CASRRTLSEETQYF.